One and the same sample provided the 19 T cell receptor beta chains below, sequenced in a study of CD8 T cells in Susac syndrome. Random hexamers served to reverse transcribe roughly 0.45 to 1 ug RNA. A single record per CDR3 protein comes from TCRdb applying MiXCR to the immunoSEQ multiplex PCR reads. Of a few hundred thousand distinct CDR3 sequences in the sample, roughly 92% were seen once. The sample comprised CD8+ T cells from PBMCs. The receptors come from a human donor with multiple sclerosis.

This clonotype has a single count. J is TRBJ1-1 and V is TRBV5-4; no reliable D call. Trimming cost V 3 bases and J 1 base, with 4 bases left between them. Looked up from germline, CDR1 is SGHNT and CDR2 is YYREEE (reference sequence). The CDR3 runs to 12 residues. The CDR3 DNA is TGTGCCAGCAGCTGGCAGAACACTGAAGCTTTCTTT. It is translated as CASSWQNTEAFF.

Only one count was recorded for this clonotype. This chain uses TRBV19 with TRBJ2-2; D not resolved. Germline lookup yields CDR1 LNHDA and CDR2 SQIVND (reference sequence). Trimming shortened V by 1 base and J by 4 bases, and 4 bases separated the two germline ends. The CDR3 runs 13 residues. CDR3 residues: CASSIVPTGELFF. The CDR3 DNA reads as TGTGCCAGTAGTATAGTCCCCACCGGGGAGCTGTTTTTT.

The CDR3: CASSPTMGSNQPQHF. The CDR3 DNA reads as TGTGCCAGCAGCCCGACCATGGGGAGCAATCAGCCCCAGCATTTT. V gene TRBV3-1 combines with J gene TRBJ1-5; D remains ambiguous. This CDR3 has 15 residues. Trimming cost V 4 bases and J 1 base, with 11 bases left between them. Germline V CDR1 and CDR2: LGHDT, YNNKEL (reference sequence).

The rearrangement uses TRBV7-9 and TRBJ2-3, with 10 positions matching TRBD2. CDR1 SEHNR and CDR2 FQNEAQ come from the germline V gene (reference sequence). After removal of 5 bases from V and 4 bases from J, the junction contained 9 bases not matched to a gene. The CDR3 has 16 amino acids. In DNA form, the CDR3 reads TGTGCCAGCAGCGGATCTAGCGGGAGAAAGGCAGATACGCAGTATTTT. This codes for CASSGSSGRKADTQYF.

The chain couples TRBV3-1 to TRBJ1-1; no clear D gene. The CDR3 covers 13 residues. Trimming stripped 3 bases from V and 2 bases from J, with 7 bases between. CDR1 is LGHDT, CDR2 YNNKEL, per germline (reference sequence). For the CDR3, the DNA is TGTGCCAGCAGCCACGGACTCAACACTGAAGCTTTCTTT. Its protein is CASSHGLNTEAFF.

V usage is TRBV7-9 and J usage is TRBJ2-3; D might be TRBD2 (6 bases). CDR1 and CDR2 from the germline V gene are SEHNR and FQNEAQ (reference sequence). The CDR3 is 14 residues long. V gave up 5 bases and J gave up 7 bases, with 16 bases separating them. The DNA for the CDR3 is TGTGCCAGCAGCCTAAAGGGACTGCAACATACGCAGTATTTT. Protein sequence: CASSLKGLQHTQYF.

This chain connects TRBV7-6 to TRBJ2-5, with D perhaps being TRBD1 or TRBD2 (6 bases each). This CDR3 has 16 amino acids. CDR1 is SGHVS, CDR2 FNYEAQ, per germline. Trimming shortened V by 2 bases and J by 3 bases, and 16 bases separated the two germline ends. DNA for the CDR3: TGTGCCAGCAGCTTAATCCGGGGGCTGGCAGAAGAGACCCAGTACTTC. The encoded protein is CASSLIRGLAEETQYF.

The chain has TRBV4-2 and TRBJ1-1; D may be TRBD1 (5 bases). The CDR3 loop spans 14 amino acids. Trimming took 1 base from V and 5 from J, leaving 11 bases between them. Germline CDR1 is LGHNA and CDR2 is YNFKEQ. The CDR3 reads CASSQVQGNTEAFF. CDR3 DNA: TGTGCCAGCAGCCAAGTCCAGGGTAATACTGAAGCTTTCTTT.

This clonotype was found a few times. CDR3 sequence (DNA): TGTGCCAGCAGTTACACCGGGGGAGTGAACACTGAAGCTTTCTTT. This encodes CASSYTGGVNTEAFF. The rearrangement joins TRBV6-5 to TRBJ1-1; D is perhaps TRBD1 (5 bases). This CDR3 region has 15 residues. Germline CDR1 and CDR2: MNHEY and SVGAGI. Trimming took off 2 bases at V and 0 bases at J, with 10 bases between the two ends.

This chain uses TRBV28 with TRBJ2-5; D may match TRBD1 or TRBD2 (5 bases each). The V end lost 5 bases, the J end lost 0 bases, and 10 bases lay between the germline ends. The germline gives CDR1 MDHEN, CDR2 SYDVKM. This CDR3 region has 14 residues. The chain's CDR3 is CASSTGRNQETQYF. In DNA form, the CDR3 reads TGTGCCAGCAGTACGGGACGGAACCAAGAGACCCAGTACTTC.

V usage is TRBV9 and J usage is TRBJ1-1; D remains ambiguous. V shed 3 bases and J shed 5 bases, with 8 bases lying between them. Germline CDR1 and CDR2: SGDLS and YYNGEE. This CDR3 has 12 amino acids. CDR3 region: CASSEGETEAFF. The CDR3 bases are TGTGCCAGCAGCGAAGGAGAAACTGAAGCTTTCTTT.

In this sample, this clonotype turned up once. This sequence joins TRBV30 and TRBJ1-5; D is possibly TRBD1 (6 bases). Trimming pared 3 bases from V and 7 bases from J, leaving 19 bases between. The CDR3 is made up of 15 amino acids. Germline assignment: CDR1 GTSNPN and CDR2 SVGIG (reference sequence). The CDR3 DNA reads as TGTGCCTGGAGCGCTCGACAGGCGGGAGGACAGCCCCAGCATTTT. This sequence encodes CAWSARQAGGQPQHF.

V is TRBV2 and J is TRBJ2-1, with 8 bases aligning to TRBD2. From germline, CDR1 is SNHLY and CDR2 FYNNEI. V was clipped by 8 bases and J by 2 bases; unmatched bases: 8. This CDR3 has 15 residues. CDR3 sequence (DNA): TGTGCCAGCCCCGCAGCGGGAGTACCCTACAATGAGCAGTTCTTC. Encoded protein: CASPAAGVPYNEQFF.

The chain recombines TRBV5-1 with TRBJ2-7, with 10 positions matching TRBD1. Germline loops: CDR1 SGHRS, CDR2 YFSETQ. With 3 bases clipped from V and 11 bases from J, the junction kept 14 bases outside the gene matches. There are 15 residues in the CDR3. CDR3: CASSSSGTGASGEYF. Written as DNA, the CDR3 is TGCGCCAGCAGCTCTTCCGGGACAGGGGCCTCGGGAGAGTACTTC. The full variable domain, with the rest looked up from reference TRBV5-1 and TRBJ2-7, is KAGVTQTPRYLIKTRGQQVTLSCSPISGHRSVSWYQQTPGQGLQFLFEYFSETQRNKGNFPGRFSGRQFSNSRSEMNVSTLELGDSALYLCASSSSGTGASGEYFGPGTRLTVT.

J is TRBJ2-1 and V is TRBV27; TRBD2 matches at 8 bases. Trimming removed 4 bases from V and 4 bases from J; junction bases left unmatched: 6. This CDR3 has 15 residues. CDR1 is MNHEY and CDR2 is SMNVEV in the germline V gene (reference sequence). As DNA, the CDR3 is TGTGCCAGCAGTTACGGCGGGAGGTCTTACAATGAGCAGTTCTTC. It is translated as CASSYGGRSYNEQFF.

The chain recombines TRBV4-3 with TRBJ2-7, with D possibly TRBD2 on 6 matching bases. Germline CDR1 and CDR2: LGHNA and YSLEER. This CDR3 has 19 amino acids. V lost 0 bases and J lost 4, with 25 bases in between. The CDR3 DNA follows: TGCGCCAGCAGCCAAGAAGCCACCCACTACCTGGGCGGGAATTACGAGCAGTACTTC. It is translated as CASSQEATHYLGGNYEQYF.

The chain employs TRBV12-3 or TRBV12-4 and TRBJ1-1; 8 nucleotides line up with TRBD1. This CDR3 region has 18 residues. V gave up 8 bases and J gave up 1 base; unmatched junction bases: 18. The CDR3 protein is CASFSERTGNWQNTEAFF. CDR3 nucleotides: TGTGCCAGCTTTTCCGAGAGGACAGGGAATTGGCAGAACACTGAAGCTTTCTTT.

A note on this clonotype: The germline gene is not matched at one end of the junction; a read error may be the cause. V is TRBV5-6 and J is TRBJ2-5; tentative D call: TRBD2 (7 bases). The germline V gene encodes CDR1 SGHDT and CDR2 YYEEEE. CDR3 length: 13 amino acids. Here the CDR3 DNA reads TGTGCCAGCAGCCAAACAACGGGACAAGGGGGGGACTTC. It codes for CASSQTTGQGGDF.

V and J are TRBV6-5 and TRBJ2-2, with 7 bases fitting TRBD1. CDR3 size: 15 residues. Germline lookup yields CDR1 MNHEY and CDR2 SVGAGI. The trim removed 4 bases at V and 1 base at J, leaving 3 bases unmatched. The CDR3 here is CASSSRTGNTGELFF. The CDR3 DNA sequence: TGTGCCAGCAGTTCCCGGACAGGGAACACCGGGGAGCTGTTTTTT.